What follows are 27 T cell receptor beta chains derived from one specimen sequenced in a study of beta chain features in type 1 diabetes. The study's findings and limits: Moderate yet significant TCRB CDR3 shortening was seen in Type 1 diabetes patients in all four CD4+ subsets.

The whole isolated RNA underwent reverse transcription, so sequencing captured expressed TCRB transcripts. Profiling relied on immunoSEQ multiplex PCR, and the TCRdb table lists in-frame clones only, not all of them. The repertoire holds 600,000 to 700,000 clones, with 10% to 15% as singletons. The antigens of these receptors remain unknown. The sample consisted of naive CD4+ T cells from blood. The receptors originated from a man aged 18 to 30 with type 1 diabetes.

Only a few counts were recorded for this clone. The chain uses TRBV6-5 and TRBJ2-1, with TRBD2 matching 12 bases. Germline-derived CDR1 and CDR2 are MNHEY and SVGAGI. The CDR3 extends over 16 amino acids. With V trimmed by 2 bases and J by 4 bases, 3 bases remained unmatched. This CDR3 is CASSYVLAGGYNEQFF. The CDR3, as DNA: TGTGCCAGCAGTTACGTCCTAGCGGGGGGGTACAATGAGCAGTTCTTC.

The chain is built from TRBV6-5 and TRBJ2-3, with D possibly TRBD1 on 5 matching bases. The CDR3 totals 14 residues. In germline, CDR1 is MNHEY, CDR2 SVGAGI. V gave up 6 bases and J gave up 2 bases, with 12 bases separating them. CDR3 sequence: CASRQETATDTQYF. The CDR3 nucleotides read TGTGCCAGCAGGCAGGAGACAGCCACAGATACGCAGTATTTT.

The CDR3 nucleotides are TGCGCCAGCAGCGATGGTAGCGGGGGCACAGATACGCAGTATTTT. This codes for CASSDGSGGTDTQYF. V usage is TRBV10-1 and J usage is TRBJ2-3; 8 bases agree with TRBD2. Trimming took 6 bases from V and 1 from J; bases not matched to a gene: 6. The CDR3 totals 15 residues. Germline CDR1 reads WNHNN; CDR2 reads SYGVQD (reference sequence).

V usage is TRBV7-2 and J usage is TRBJ1-2, with 9 positions matching TRBD1. V lost 4 bases to trimming and J lost 7 bases; unmatched junction nucleotides: 7. Germline CDR1 SGHTA, CDR2 FQGNSA. The CDR3 is 14 amino acids. The CDR3 sequence is CASSSAPGQGGYTF. DNA of the CDR3: TGTGCCAGCAGCTCAGCCCCGGGACAGGGTGGCTACACCTTC.

This clone came up a few times. The gene calls are TRBV4-2 and TRBJ1-5, with D perhaps TRBD1 (5 bases). The CDR3 covers 19 residues. Deletions cut 1 base from V and 3 bases from J, with 22 bases between. Germline CDR1 is LGHNA and CDR2 is YNFKEQ. In DNA form, the CDR3 reads TGTGCCAGCAGCCAAGCTTTGGGGACGGTCTCAATGGCCAATCAGCCCCAGCATTTT. It encodes CASSQALGTVSMANQPQHF.

This clone was counted only a few times. The rearrangement joins TRBV7-9 to TRBJ1-6; tentative D call: TRBD1 (5 bases). V lost 1 base, J lost 9 bases, and 13 bases lay in between. CDR3 length: 15 amino acids. Per germline, CDR1 SEHNR and CDR2 FQNEAQ (reference sequence). Here the CDR3 reads CASSLDPGTSSPLHF. DNA of the CDR3: TGTGCCAGCAGCTTAGACCCCGGGACGTCTTCACCCCTCCACTTT.

This sequence joins TRBV6-5 and TRBJ2-7; TRBD1 aligns across 9 bases. V was pared by 0 bases and J by 5 bases, with 5 bases of the junction left unmatched. CDR3 length: 15 residues. Germline values: CDR1 MNHEY, CDR2 SVGAGI. This CDR3 is CASSYSGTGSHEQYF. CDR3 DNA sequence: TGTGCCAGCAGTTACTCCGGGACAGGGTCCCACGAGCAGTACTTC.

This clone has only a few counts. The rearrangement joins TRBV2 to TRBJ2-7; the D is unclear. Per germline, CDR1 SNHLY and CDR2 FYNNEI. The CDR3 sequence is 14 residues long. Trimming stripped 4 bases from V and 7 bases from J, with 17 bases between. CDR3 region: CASSANNAPVEQYF. DNA for the CDR3: TGTGCCAGCAGTGCTAACAACGCGCCTGTGGAGCAGTACTTC.

This sequence joins TRBV29-1 and TRBJ2-7; D may be TRBD1 or TRBD2 (5 bases each). The CDR3 totals 12 residues. The germline V gene has CDR1 SQVTM and CDR2 ANQGSEA. Trimming removed 6 bases at V and 5 bases at J, with 14 bases between. For the CDR3, the DNA is TGCAGCGTGGGACCCCACCACCACGAGCAGTACTTC. Protein: CSVGPHHHEQYF.

This clone has only one observation. V and J are TRBV5-6 and TRBJ1-5; possibly TRBD1 for D (5 bases). The V end was cut by 4 bases, the J end by 2 bases, with 16 bases between. The germline gives CDR1 SGHDT, CDR2 YYEEEE. This CDR3 region has 16 residues. Here the CDR3 reads CASSPWGGRGNQPQHF. The CDR3 nucleotides are TGTGCCAGCAGCCCATGGGGCGGGAGAGGCAATCAGCCCCAGCATTTT.

This clone has only a few counts. The chain has TRBV5-1 and TRBJ1-5; D ambiguous. Germline lookup yields CDR1 SGHRS and CDR2 YFSETQ. There are 15 residues in the CDR3. Trimming removed 4 bases at V and 0 bases at J, with 11 bases between. CDR3 amino acids: CASSLAGNSNQPQHF. CDR3 coding DNA: TGCGCCAGCAGCCTCGCGGGAAATAGCAATCAGCCCCAGCATTTT.

This clone was seen more than once but under ten times. Other DNA sequences within the sample encode an identical CDR3. The V gene is TRBV10-3, the J gene TRBJ2-7; D is perhaps TRBD1 (7 bases). Germline V gene sequence: CDR1 ENHRY, CDR2 SYGVKD. Trimming removed 4 bases from V and 3 bases from J, with 10 bases in between. The CDR3 loop spans 13 amino acids. Here the CDR3 reads CAISGRDSYEQYF. In DNA form, the CDR3 reads TGTGCCATCAGTGGGAGGGACAGCTACGAGCAGTACTTC.

The V call is TRBV19, the J call TRBJ2-1; TRBD2 is a possible D gene (6 bases). CDR3 length: 14 amino acids. V was trimmed by 4 bases and J by 6 bases, leaving 13 bases between them. Germline CDR1 LNHDA, CDR2 SQIVND (reference sequence). The CDR3: CASSSGTPINEQFF. CDR3 DNA: TGTGCCAGTAGTAGCGGGACTCCGATCAATGAGCAGTTCTTC.

A few counts support this clone. This chain links TRBV10-3 with TRBJ2-7, with 11 nucleotides matching TRBD1. The CDR3 has 18 amino acids. V was clipped by 1 base and J by 2 bases; unmatched bases: 10. Germline loops: CDR1 ENHRY, CDR2 SYGVKD. The CDR3 nucleotides are TGTGCCATCAGTGAGTTCACCGGGACAGGGGGTATCCCCTACGAGCAGTACTTC. This codes for CAISEFTGTGGIPYEQYF.

This clone showed up just a few times. This rearrangement joins TRBV10-3 to TRBJ2-1; 10 nucleotides line up with TRBD2. This CDR3 contains 15 residues. Germline V gives CDR1 ENHRY, CDR2 SYGVKD. V shed 7 bases, J shed 6 bases, and the junction held 9 bases outside the gene matches. In DNA, the CDR3 is TGTGCCATCACAGGAATAAGCGGGGGGGCCAATGAGCAGTTCTTC. It yields the protein CAITGISGGANEQFF.

This CDR3 reads CASSSRPGQVKETQYF. In DNA form, the CDR3 reads TGTGCCAGCAGCTCCCGCCCGGGACAGGTAAAAGAGACCCAGTACTTC. This chain joins TRBV5-4 and TRBJ2-5; 8 bases match TRBD1. V was pared by 3 bases and J by 3 bases, with 10 bases of the junction left unmatched. This CDR3 is built from 16 residues. Germline V gene sequence: CDR1 SGHNT, CDR2 YYREEE (reference sequence).

This chain connects TRBV19 to TRBJ1-1, with unresolved D. V dropped 6 bases and J dropped 5 bases, with 13 bases sitting between them. The CDR3 is 13 amino acids. In germline, CDR1 is LNHDA, CDR2 SQIVND (reference sequence). The CDR3 DNA reads TGTGCCAGTAGCATCAGACCCGAAACTGAAGCTTTCTTT. Its translation: CASSIRPETEAFF.

This clone was observed a few times. This chain joins TRBV28 and TRBJ2-2; D call uncertain. This CDR3 comprises 12 residues. V gave up 7 bases and J gave up 5 bases, with 8 bases separating them. Germline CDR1 MDHEN, CDR2 SYDVKM. The CDR3 DNA reads TGTGCCAGCAAAGGACCTACCGGGGAGCTGTTTTTT. Protein: CASKGPTGELFF.

The rearrangement uses TRBV7-9 and TRBJ1-5, with D possibly matching TRBD1 (6 bases). V was cut by 3 bases and J by 12 bases, with 18 bases left in between. The CDR3 sequence is 14 residues long. Germline CDR1 is SEHNR and CDR2 is FQNEAQ (reference sequence). CDR3 in amino acids: CASSFVPGDADQHF. For the CDR3, the DNA is TGTGCCAGCAGCTTTGTTCCAGGGGACGCTGACCAGCATTTT.

V is TRBV5-4 and J is TRBJ2-3; D call uncertain. Trimming removed 0 bases at V and 0 bases at J, with 5 bases between. CDR1 and CDR2 (germline): SGHNT, YYREEE (reference sequence). The CDR3 covers 14 residues. CDR3 nucleotide sequence: TGTGCCAGCAGCTTGGCTGCGAGCACAGATACGCAGTATTTT. Translating gives CASSLAASTDTQYF.

The chain employs TRBV6-1 and TRBJ1-1, with D possibly matching TRBD1 (5 bases). The germline V gene encodes CDR1 MNHNS and CDR2 SASEGT. The V end lost 7 bases, the J end lost 1 base, and 13 bases lay between the germline ends. CDR3 size: 14 residues. CDR3: CASTDPGANTEAFF. CDR3 coding DNA: TGTGCCAGCACCGACCCCGGGGCGAACACTGAAGCTTTCTTT.

This clone was recorded a few times. CDR3 protein: CASTEQGLDGYTF. CDR3 nucleotide sequence: TGTGCCAGCACCGAACAGGGGCTGGATGGCTACACCTTC. This chain connects TRBV2 to TRBJ1-2; TRBD1 matches 7 bases. Germline V gene lookup returns CDR1 SNHLY and CDR2 FYNNEI. V lost 7 bases and J lost 6; bases outside the gene matches: 8. The CDR3 length is 13 residues.

Only a few counts were recorded for this clone. V is TRBV30 and J is TRBJ2-3; no reliable D call. Germline assignment: CDR1 GTSNPN and CDR2 SVGIG (reference sequence). This CDR3 comprises 13 residues. Trimming took off 0 bases at V and 6 bases at J, with 10 bases between the two ends. CDR3 residues: CAWSVNLGDTQYF. CDR3 DNA sequence: TGTGCCTGGAGTGTAAACCTGGGGGATACGCAGTATTTT.

This clone occurred a few times. This CDR3 is also generated by other DNA sequences in the sample. The gene calls are TRBV2 and TRBJ2-5; no reliable D call. Trimming pared 4 bases from V and 0 bases from J, leaving 6 bases between. Per the germline V gene, CDR1 is SNHLY and CDR2 is FYNNEI. The CDR3 is made up of 13 amino acids. CDR3 nucleotides: TGTGCCAGCAGTGGAGACTACCAAGAGACCCAGTACTTC. This translates into CASSGDYQETQYF. The entire variable domain, with the rest obtained from reference TRBV2 and TRBJ2-5, is as follows: EPEVTQTPSHQVTQMGQEVILRCVPISNHLYFYWYRQILGQKVEFLVSFYNNEISEKSEIFDDQFSVERPDGSNFTLKIRSTKLEDSAMYFCASSGDYQETQYFGPGTRLLVL.

This sequence joins TRBV28 and TRBJ1-2; 8 nucleotides align to TRBD1. The V and J ends lost 1 base and 0 bases, in that order; junction bases with no gene match: 10. CDR1 MDHEN and CDR2 SYDVKM come from the germline V gene. This CDR3 has 18 amino acids. The CDR3 is CASSLFTTGAIPNYGYTF. The CDR3 region has the DNA TGTGCCAGCAGTTTATTCACGACAGGGGCAATCCCTAACTATGGCTACACCTTC.

This clone was picked up a small number of times. The genes are TRBV14 and TRBJ1-6; tentative D call: TRBD1 (6 bases). CDR1 and CDR2 (germline): SGHDN, FVKESK. The CDR3 length is 15 residues. Between the trimmed V and J ends, which lost 0 bases and 8 bases, there was a span of 11 bases. The CDR3 loop is CASSQDWGPDSPLHF. In nucleotides, the CDR3 is TGTGCCAGCAGCCAAGATTGGGGGCCAGATTCACCCCTCCACTTT.

V and J are TRBV6-5 and TRBJ2-7; maybe TRBD1 (6 bases). V was pared by 4 bases and J by 0 bases, with 13 bases between. CDR1 and CDR2 (germline): MNHEY, SVGAGI. This CDR3 region has 15 residues. The CDR3 sequence: CASSLGTLSSYEQYF. CDR3 DNA sequence: TGTGCCAGCAGTTTGGGGACACTAAGCTCCTACGAGCAGTACTTC.